This passage covers 10 T cell receptor beta chains from one sample sequenced in a study of blood T cell repertoires in COVID-19 (dated by TCRdb to 2020 to 2022). Preparation of the library involved the immunoSEQ multiplex PCR assay. The table was pulled from immuneACCESS by TCRdb, which kept in-frame rearrangements only. Such tables lose some clones; where checked, under half of the loss comes from unresolved V genes, and the rest has no known cause. Recorded for this sample are roughly 180,000 clones; approximately 88% of them occurred a single time. The ten largest clonotypes hold around 6.3% of the sample. What was sequenced was peripheral blood. These TCRs come from a woman in her thirties or forties with COVID-19, enrolled during active disease.

The CDR3 DNA sequence: TGCGCCAGCAGCCATCCCCGACTAGCGGGAGGTCAAGAGCAGTACTTC. This encodes CASSHPRLAGGQEQYF. This rearrangement joins TRBV4-1 to TRBJ2-7, with 13 nucleotides matching TRBD2. This CDR3 is built from 16 residues. V lost 3 bases and J lost 7; bases outside the gene matches: 9. CDR1 MGHRA and CDR2 YSYEKL come from the germline V gene.

This chain connects TRBV5-1 to TRBJ1-2; TRBD1 might be the D (6 bases). Germline V CDR1 and CDR2: SGHRS, YFSETQ. Trimming shortened V by 5 bases and J by 2 bases, and 10 bases separated the two germline ends. The CDR3 extends over 13 amino acids. CDR3 sequence (DNA): TGCGCCAGCAGGGCAGGGGTAAACTATGGCTACACCTTC. As protein: CASRAGVNYGYTF.

The rearrangement links TRBV27 to TRBJ2-7, with 9 bases lining up with TRBD2. The CDR3 spans 15 residues. After removal of 5 bases from V and 4 bases from J, the junction contained 9 bases not matched to a gene. CDR1 is MNHEY, CDR2 SMNVEV, per germline (reference sequence). The CDR3 sequence is CASSTIAGVRYEQYF. The CDR3 DNA is TGTGCCAGCAGTACGATAGCGGGAGTGCGGTACGAGCAGTACTTC.

V is TRBV7-2 and J is TRBJ2-3; 13 nucleotides match TRBD2. This CDR3 comprises 18 residues. V shed 2 bases and J 3 bases; nucleotides not matched to a gene: 8. The germline V gene encodes CDR1 SGHTA and CDR2 FQGNSA. The DNA of the CDR3 is TGTGCCAGCAGCTTATCGGCGACTAGCGGGGGGATGACAGATACGCAGTATTTT. Encoded protein: CASSLSATSGGMTDTQYF. The entire variable domain, with the rest obtained from reference TRBV7-2 and TRBJ2-3, is as follows: GAGVSQSPSNKVTEKGKDVELRCDPISGHTALYWYRQSLGQGLEFLIYFQGNSAPDKSGLPSDRFSAERTGGSVSTLTIQRTQQEDSAVYLCASSLSATSGGMTDTQYFGPGTRLTVL.

CDR3 DNA sequence: TGTGCCAGTAGTCAGGTCAATGAGCAGTTCTTC. It yields the protein CASSQVNEQFF. The chain employs TRBV19 and TRBJ2-1; D remains ambiguous. V was cut by 5 bases and J by 6 bases, with 5 bases left in between. This CDR3 has 11 residues. CDR1 and CDR2 from the germline V gene are LNHDA and SQIVND (reference sequence).

The rearrangement uses TRBV5-4 and TRBJ2-1; the D gene is possibly TRBD2 (7 bases). Germline values: CDR1 SGHNT, CDR2 YYREEE (reference sequence). There are 13 residues in the CDR3. V was trimmed by 4 bases and J by 6 bases, leaving 11 bases between them. Here the CDR3 reads CASSMGGGNEQFF. For the CDR3, the DNA is TGTGCCAGCAGCATGGGAGGGGGCAATGAGCAGTTCTTC.

The V and J genes are TRBV27 and TRBJ1-3; no clear D. The length of the CDR3 is 14 residues. With 5 bases removed from V and 0 bases from J, the gap between germline ends came to 8 bases. Germline V gene lookup returns CDR1 MNHEY and CDR2 SMNVEV (reference sequence). For the CDR3, the DNA is TGTGCCAGCAGTCAGGCTCCCTCTGGAAACACCATATATTTT. Translation gives CASSQAPSGNTIYF.

V is TRBV5-5 and J is TRBJ1-1, with 7 positions matching TRBD1. There are 12 residues in the CDR3. The ends lost 5 bases at V and 5 bases at J; junction bases unmatched: 3. Germline V gives CDR1 SGHKS, CDR2 YYEKEE (reference sequence). The DNA for the CDR3 is TGTGCCAGCAGAACAGGGGTTACTGAAGCTTTCTTT. Protein product: CASRTGVTEAFF.

The chain carries TRBV12-3 or TRBV12-4 and TRBJ1-1, with TRBD1 matching over 7 bases. CDR3 length equals 12 residues. V lost 2 bases and J lost 6; bases outside the gene matches: 0. As DNA, the CDR3 is TGTGCCAGCAGTTTAAGGGGGCCTGAAGCTTTCTTT. It codes for CASSLRGPEAFF.

A few counts support this clone. The chain employs TRBV5-4 and TRBJ1-3; 8 bases line up with TRBD1. This CDR3 is 15 amino acids long. Unmatched junction bases numbered 6, after V lost 5 bases and J lost 2 bases. Germline V CDR1 and CDR2: SGHNT, YYREEE (reference sequence). CDR3 bases: TGTGCCAGCAGTACAGACAGGGGCACTGGAAACACCATATATTTT. Translated: CASSTDRGTGNTIYF.